A selection of T cell receptor beta chains follows, all from one sample in a study of T cell responses to AZD1222 COVID-19 vaccine. Generated by immunoSEQ multiplex PCR, the TCRdb table keeps only in-frame clones and is missing some. Here the sample spans 140,000 or so clones, approximately 91% being singletons. Sequencing used peripheral blood, obtained 28 days after the second AZD1222 dose. These TCRs come from an adult who received the AZD1222 COVID-19 vaccine. CDR3s include the opening cysteine and the closing phenylalanine or tryptophan. Each record gives: clone size, D gene, V gene, J gene, CDR3 DNA, CDR3 protein. D genes are given only for firm matches. Clone size appears in some rows only: once, few, many, or a class for an expanded clone.

clone_size: -; d_call: -; v_call: TRBV25-1; j_call: TRBJ2-2; cdr3_nt: TGTGCCAGCAGACTAGGGCCCGGGGAGCTGTTTTTT; cdr3_aa: CASRLGPGELFF
clone_size: -; d_call: -; v_call: TRBV7-3; j_call: TRBJ1-1; cdr3_nt: TGTGCCAGCAGCTTAACGAGAAGGGGAAACACTGAAGCTTTCTTT; cdr3_aa: CASSLTRRGNTEAFF
clone_size: -; d_call: -; v_call: TRBV7-8; j_call: TRBJ1-1; cdr3_nt: TGTGCCAGCAGCTCAGTACCAGGGGTCGCTGAAGCTTTCTTT; cdr3_aa: CASSSVPGVAEAFF
clone_size: -; d_call: TRBD1; v_call: TRBV3-1/TRBV3-2; j_call: TRBJ2-1; cdr3_nt: TGTGCCAGCAGCCTCGGGGACAGGCTTGAGCAGTTCTTC; cdr3_aa: CASSLGDRLEQFF
clone_size: -; d_call: -; v_call: TRBV6-5; j_call: TRBJ2-7; cdr3_nt: TGTGCCAGCAGAACTCCCCTCTGGCGAGAGCAGTACTTC; cdr3_aa: CASRTPLWREQYF
clone_size: -; d_call: -; v_call: TRBV6-5; j_call: TRBJ1-2; cdr3_nt: TGTGCCAGCAGCCCCGGGGGGAGAGTTACCGGCTACACCTTC; cdr3_aa: CASSPGGRVTGYTF
clone_size: -; d_call: -; v_call: TRBV9; j_call: TRBJ1-4; cdr3_nt: TGTGCCAGCAGCGTAGCTCCGGGACGGAAGAATGAAAAACTGTTTTTT; cdr3_aa: CASSVAPGRKNEKLFF
clone_size: -; d_call: -; v_call: TRBV12-3/TRBV12-4; j_call: TRBJ1-5; cdr3_nt: TGTGCCAGCAGTTTATTCGACAGGATACAGCATTTT; cdr3_aa: CASSLFDRIQHF
clone_size: once; d_call: -; v_call: TRBV6-1; j_call: TRBJ2-7; cdr3_nt: TGTGCCAGCAGTGAGAGGGGCAGGATGGACGAGCAGTACTTC; cdr3_aa: CASSERGRMDEQYF
clone_size: few; d_call: TRBD1; v_call: TRBV27; j_call: TRBJ2-7; cdr3_nt: TGTGCCAGCAGTTTTGGGGCAGGGGGCGCGGACGAGCAGTACTTC; cdr3_aa: CASSFGAGGADEQYF
clone_size: -; d_call: -; v_call: TRBV27; j_call: TRBJ1-1; cdr3_nt: TGTGCCAGCAAAGGTGGCGCTGAAGCTTTCTTT; cdr3_aa: CASKGGAEAFF
clone_size: -; d_call: -; v_call: TRBV7-8; j_call: TRBJ2-5; cdr3_nt: TGTGCCAGCAGCTCCCGACAGTTACAAGAGACCCAGTACTTC; cdr3_aa: CASSSRQLQETQYF
clone_size: -; d_call: TRBD1; v_call: TRBV5-8; j_call: TRBJ1-2; cdr3_nt: TGTGCCAGCAGTTCAGAACAGGGGACCTATGGCTACACCTTC; cdr3_aa: CASSSEQGTYGYTF
clone_size: -; d_call: -; v_call: TRBV27; j_call: TRBJ2-7; cdr3_nt: TGTGCCAGCAGTTTAACCGGATTAACCACCTACGAGCAGTACTTC; cdr3_aa: CASSLTGLTTYEQYF
clone_size: -; d_call: -; v_call: TRBV10-1; j_call: TRBJ2-2; cdr3_nt: TGCGCCAGCAGTGAAGGGATGGGGGAGCTGTTTTTT; cdr3_aa: CASSEGMGELFF
clone_size: -; d_call: -; v_call: TRBV30; j_call: TRBJ1-2; cdr3_nt: TGTGCCTGGAGAGGGGTCTATGGCTACACCTTC; cdr3_aa: CAWRGVYGYTF
clone_size: -; d_call: TRBD1; v_call: TRBV5-1; j_call: TRBJ2-2; cdr3_nt: TGCGCCAGCAGCCGTCGGACAGGGGACGGCGGGGAGCTGTTTTTT; cdr3_aa: CASSRRTGDGGELFF
clone_size: -; d_call: TRBD1; v_call: TRBV7-2; j_call: TRBJ1-4; cdr3_nt: TGTGCTAGCAGTCGACAGGGTTTGAAAACAGAAAAACTGTTTTTT; cdr3_aa: CASSRQGLKTEKLFF
clone_size: -; d_call: -; v_call: TRBV5-1; j_call: TRBJ2-3; cdr3_nt: TGCGCCAGCCAACAGCGGGCGACAGATACGCAGTATTTT; cdr3_aa: CASQQRATDTQYF
clone_size: -; d_call: -; v_call: TRBV7-9; j_call: TRBJ1-3; cdr3_nt: TGTGCCAGCAGCTTACGGCAGGGGGGAAACACCATATATTTT; cdr3_aa: CASSLRQGGNTIYF
clone_size: -; d_call: -; v_call: TRBV9; j_call: TRBJ1-1; cdr3_nt: TGTGCCAGCAGCGCACAAAGGGCCACTGAAGCTTTCTTT; cdr3_aa: CASSAQRATEAFF
clone_size: -; d_call: TRBD1; v_call: TRBV19; j_call: TRBJ1-6; cdr3_nt: TGTGCCAGTTCACTGGACAGGGTCAATTCACCCCTCCACTTT; cdr3_aa: CASSLDRVNSPLHF
clone_size: -; d_call: -; v_call: TRBV6-5; j_call: TRBJ2-7; cdr3_nt: TGTGCCAGCAGTTACTCTCGACAGGCTTCACAAAAGGAGTACTTC; cdr3_aa: CASSYSRQASQKEYF
clone_size: -; d_call: -; v_call: TRBV9; j_call: TRBJ1-3; cdr3_nt: TGTGCCAGCAGCGTAGGGGGCAGGACAAGCTCTGGAAACACCATATATTTT; cdr3_aa: CASSVGGRTSSGNTIYF
clone_size: -; d_call: TRBD1; v_call: TRBV9; j_call: TRBJ1-6; cdr3_nt: TGTGCCAGCAGCGCCACCGGGACAGGGCGAAATTCACCCCTCCACTTT; cdr3_aa: CASSATGTGRNSPLHF
clone_size: -; d_call: -; v_call: TRBV9; j_call: TRBJ2-5; cdr3_nt: TGTGCCAGCAGCGGTAGGGGGAGGGAGGAGACCCAGTACTTC; cdr3_aa: CASSGRGREETQYF
clone_size: -; d_call: TRBD1; v_call: TRBV6-5; j_call: TRBJ1-1; cdr3_nt: TGTGCCAGCAGACGGACAGGGGGCAAGGGCACTGAAGCTTTCTTT; cdr3_aa: CASRRTGGKGTEAFF
clone_size: -; d_call: -; v_call: TRBV10-1; j_call: TRBJ2-7; cdr3_nt: TGCGCCAGCAGTGAGTCGCAGTCGTGGGGTCGCAACGAGCAGTACTTC; cdr3_aa: CASSESQSWGRNEQYF
clone_size: -; d_call: -; v_call: TRBV5-6; j_call: TRBJ1-5; cdr3_nt: TGTGCCAGCAGTTCCCGGGGACCCGGAGTAGGTCAGCCCCAGCATTTT; cdr3_aa: CASSSRGPGVGQPQHF
clone_size: once; d_call: -; v_call: TRBV12-3/TRBV12-4; j_call: TRBJ1-2; cdr3_nt: TGTGCCAGCAGCCCGGACAGAACCTATGGCTACACCTTC; cdr3_aa: CASSPDRTYGYTF
clone_size: -; d_call: TRBD2; v_call: TRBV19; j_call: TRBJ2-7; cdr3_nt: TGTGCCAGTAGCCTAGCGGGGTACGAGCAGTACTTC; cdr3_aa: CASSLAGYEQYF